One sample yielded the 8 T cell receptor beta chains listed below, sequenced in a study of blood T cell repertoires in COVID-19. Here immunoSEQ multiplex PCR was the method, and the copy in TCRdb shows in-frame clones only, minus some. The repertoire holds about 160,000 clones, with around 82% as singletons. The source material was PBMCs or T cells enriched from blood (not recorded which). These receptors all come from a man aged 35-49 years who had recovered from COVID-19.

Only a few counts were recorded for this clone. The chain recombines TRBV15 with TRBJ2-7; D may be TRBD2 (5 bases). V was pared by 0 bases and J by 5 bases, with 14 bases between. Germline CDR1 and CDR2: LNHNV and YYDKDF (reference sequence). CDR3 length: 15 amino acids. The CDR3 nucleotides are TGTGCCACCAGCAGAGATCTCTCCGGGGTCCACGAGCAGTACTTC. This gives the protein CATSRDLSGVHEQYF.

This clone was detected only a few times. The chain links TRBV24-1 to TRBJ1-5, with TRBD1 identical over 8 bases. This CDR3 is 16 amino acids long. V lost 4 bases and J lost 5; bases outside the gene matches: 9. CDR1 and CDR2 from the germline V gene are KGHDR and SFDVKD. The chain's CDR3 is CATSDPGQGSHQPQHF. The CDR3 DNA sequence: TGTGCCACCAGTGACCCCGGACAGGGAAGTCATCAGCCCCAGCATTTT.

This chain links TRBV7-8 with TRBJ2-1; 11 bases agree with TRBD2. This CDR3 has 15 residues. Germline assignment: CDR1 SGHVS and CDR2 FQNEAQ. J was trimmed by 4 bases and V by 4 bases; bases with no gene match: 3. The CDR3 sequence: CASSYLAGGYNEQFF. In DNA, the CDR3 is TGTGCCAGCAGCTACCTAGCGGGGGGATACAATGAGCAGTTCTTC.

V usage is TRBV5-4 and J usage is TRBJ2-2, with D possibly being TRBD2 (6 bases). CDR1 and CDR2 (germline): SGHNT, YYREEE (reference sequence). V gave up 8 bases and J gave up 0 bases, with 14 bases separating them. The CDR3 consists of 15 residues. The CDR3 protein is CASTLWGANTGELFF. The CDR3 DNA reads TGTGCCAGTACCCTGTGGGGGGCGAACACCGGGGAGCTGTTTTTT.

The chain is built from TRBV3-1 (or the pseudogene TRBV3-2) and TRBJ2-7; D is ambiguous. CDR1 is LGHDT, CDR2 YNNKEL, per germline (reference sequence). This CDR3 has 14 residues. Trimming pared 1 base from V and 7 bases from J, leaving 14 bases between. In nucleotides, the CDR3 is TGTGCCAGCAGCCAAGTTGCGGCGGAGAGAGAGCAGTACTTC. As protein: CASSQVAAEREQYF.

The chain carries TRBV19 and TRBJ2-2; a weak D match, TRBD2 (5 bases). The CDR3 runs to 15 residues. The germline V and J ends were trimmed by 5 bases and 0 bases, with 10 bases remaining between them. Germline CDR1 LNHDA, CDR2 SQIVND (reference sequence). CDR3 region: CASSAGRSNTGELFF. The CDR3 nucleotides are TGTGCCAGTAGTGCGGGCAGGTCGAACACCGGGGAGCTGTTTTTT.

The chain employs TRBV3-1 (or the pseudogene TRBV3-2) and TRBJ2-1; 8 bases match TRBD2. With 6 bases clipped from V and 9 bases from J, the junction kept 7 bases outside the gene matches. The CDR3 is made up of 13 amino acids. In germline, CDR1 is LGHDT, CDR2 YNNKEL (reference sequence). CDR3 protein: CASSPRGAGEQFF. Here the CDR3 DNA reads TGTGCCAGCAGTCCGCGGGGGGCCGGTGAGCAGTTCTTC.

V usage is TRBV19 and J usage is TRBJ2-2, with D hard to call. V was clipped by 7 bases and J by 1 base, with 7 bases between them. CDR1 is LNHDA, CDR2 SQIVND, per germline (reference sequence). This CDR3 region has 13 residues. CDR3 sequence reads: CASTLENTGELFF. The CDR3 bases are TGTGCCAGTACCCTAGAGAACACCGGGGAGCTGTTTTTT.